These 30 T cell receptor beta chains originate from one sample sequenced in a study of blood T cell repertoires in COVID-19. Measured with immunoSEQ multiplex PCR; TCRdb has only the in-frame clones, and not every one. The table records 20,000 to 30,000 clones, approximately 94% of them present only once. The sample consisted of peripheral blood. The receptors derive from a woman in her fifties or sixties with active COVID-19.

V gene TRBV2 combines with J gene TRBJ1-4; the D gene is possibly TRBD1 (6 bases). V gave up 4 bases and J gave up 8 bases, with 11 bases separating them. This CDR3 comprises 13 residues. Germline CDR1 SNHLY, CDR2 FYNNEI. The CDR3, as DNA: TGTGCCAGCAGTGGGGACACCTGGGAAAAACTGTTTTTT. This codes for CASSGDTWEKLFF.

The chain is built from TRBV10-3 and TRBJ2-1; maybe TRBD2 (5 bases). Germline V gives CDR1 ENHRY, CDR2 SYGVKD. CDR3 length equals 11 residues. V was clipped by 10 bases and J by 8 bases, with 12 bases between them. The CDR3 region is CATAGPDEQFF. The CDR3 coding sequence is TGTGCCACCGCGGGTCCTGATGAGCAGTTCTTC.

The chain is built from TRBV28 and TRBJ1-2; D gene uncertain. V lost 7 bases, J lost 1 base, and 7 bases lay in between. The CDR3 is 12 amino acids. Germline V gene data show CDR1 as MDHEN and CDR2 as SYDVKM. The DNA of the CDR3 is TGTGCCAGCACCCCAGATAACTATGGCTACACCTTC. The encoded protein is CASTPDNYGYTF.

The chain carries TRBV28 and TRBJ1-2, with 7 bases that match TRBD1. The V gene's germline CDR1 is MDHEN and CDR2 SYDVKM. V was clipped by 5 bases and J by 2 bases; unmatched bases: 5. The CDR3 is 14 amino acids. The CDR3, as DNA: TGTGCCAGCAGTCCGGGACAGCGAAACTATGGCTACACCTTC. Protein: CASSPGQRNYGYTF.

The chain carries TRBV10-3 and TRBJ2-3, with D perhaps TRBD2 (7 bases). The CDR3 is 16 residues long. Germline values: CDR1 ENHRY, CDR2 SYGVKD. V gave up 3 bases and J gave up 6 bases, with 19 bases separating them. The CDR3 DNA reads TGTGCCATCAGTGACTCGAGGGGGGGTATGGCGGATACGCAGTATTTT. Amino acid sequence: CAISDSRGGMADTQYF.

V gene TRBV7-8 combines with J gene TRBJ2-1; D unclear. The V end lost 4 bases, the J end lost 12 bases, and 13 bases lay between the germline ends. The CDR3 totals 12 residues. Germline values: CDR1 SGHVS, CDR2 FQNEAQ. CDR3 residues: CASSSNSLWQFF. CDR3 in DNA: TGTGCCAGCAGCTCCAATAGTCTTTGGCAGTTCTTC.

CDR3 coding DNA: TGTGCCAGCAGTTTTAGACAGAACACTGAAGCTTTCTTT. This translates into CASSFRQNTEAFF. This rearrangement joins TRBV5-6 to TRBJ1-1; D gene ambiguous. Germline loops: CDR1 SGHDT, CDR2 YYEEEE. CDR3 size: 13 residues. Trimming took 5 bases from V and 1 from J, leaving 9 bases between them.

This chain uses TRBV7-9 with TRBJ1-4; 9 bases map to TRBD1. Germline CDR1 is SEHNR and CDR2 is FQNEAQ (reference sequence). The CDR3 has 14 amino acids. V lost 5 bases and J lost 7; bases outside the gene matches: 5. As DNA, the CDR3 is TGTGCCAGCAGCCTGGGACAGGGAGGTGAAAAACTGTTTTTT. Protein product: CASSLGQGGEKLFF.

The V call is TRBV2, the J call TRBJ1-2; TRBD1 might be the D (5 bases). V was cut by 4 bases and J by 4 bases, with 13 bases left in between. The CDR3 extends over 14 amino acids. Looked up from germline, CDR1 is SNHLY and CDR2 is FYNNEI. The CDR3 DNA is TGTGCCAGCAGTGGGGCAGGGCTGGGCTATGGCTACACCTTC. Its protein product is CASSGAGLGYGYTF.

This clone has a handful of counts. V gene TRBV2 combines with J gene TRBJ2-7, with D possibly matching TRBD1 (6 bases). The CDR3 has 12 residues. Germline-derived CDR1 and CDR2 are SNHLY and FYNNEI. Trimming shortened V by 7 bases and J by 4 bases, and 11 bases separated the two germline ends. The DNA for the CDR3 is TGTGCCAGCACCTTTGACAGGTACGAGCAGTACTTC. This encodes CASTFDRYEQYF.

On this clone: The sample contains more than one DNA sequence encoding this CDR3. CDR3 bases: TGTGCCAGCAGCCCAGGAGCAACAGGGACCCCTTATGGCTACACCTTC. Its protein is CASSPGATGTPYGYTF. The chain employs TRBV11-2 and TRBJ1-2; D possibly corresponds to TRBD1 (6 bases). The V end lost 5 bases, the J end lost 5 bases, and 21 bases lay between the germline ends. Germline assignment: CDR1 SGHAT and CDR2 FQNNGV. CDR3 length: 16 amino acids. The variable domain in full, with the rest retrieved from reference TRBV11-2 and TRBJ1-2, is EAGVAQSPRYKIIEKRQSVAFWCNPISGHATLYWYQQILGQGPKLLIQFQNNGVVDDSQLPKDRFSAERLKGVDSTLKIQPAKLEDSAVYLCASSPGATGTPYGYTFGSGTRLTVV.

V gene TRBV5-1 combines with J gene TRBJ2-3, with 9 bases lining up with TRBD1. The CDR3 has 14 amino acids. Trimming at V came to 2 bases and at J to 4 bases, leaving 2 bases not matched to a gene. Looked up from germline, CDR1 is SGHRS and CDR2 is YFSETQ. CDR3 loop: CASSLRQGADTQYF. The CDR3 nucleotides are TGCGCCAGCAGCTTACGACAGGGGGCAGATACGCAGTATTTT.

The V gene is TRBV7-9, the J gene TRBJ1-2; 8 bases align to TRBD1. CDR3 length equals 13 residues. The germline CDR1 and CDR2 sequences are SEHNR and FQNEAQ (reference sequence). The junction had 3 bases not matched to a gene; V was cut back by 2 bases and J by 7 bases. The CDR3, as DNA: TGTGCCAGCAGCTTACAGGGGGCAATTGGCTACACCTTC. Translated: CASSLQGAIGYTF.

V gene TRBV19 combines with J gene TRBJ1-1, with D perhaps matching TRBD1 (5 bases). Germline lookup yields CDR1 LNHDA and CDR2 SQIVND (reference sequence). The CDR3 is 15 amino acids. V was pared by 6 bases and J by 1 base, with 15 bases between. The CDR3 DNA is TGTGCCAGTAGCCCCCGGGGGACCGAGAACACTGAAGCTTTCTTT. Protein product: CASSPRGTENTEAFF.

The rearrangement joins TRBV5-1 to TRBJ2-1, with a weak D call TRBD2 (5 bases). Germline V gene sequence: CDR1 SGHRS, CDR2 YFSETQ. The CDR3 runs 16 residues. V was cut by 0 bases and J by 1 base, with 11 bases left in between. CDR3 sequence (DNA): TGCGCCAGCAGCTTGGATCTGGACTCTTCCTACAATGAGCAGTTCTTC. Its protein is CASSLDLDSSYNEQFF.

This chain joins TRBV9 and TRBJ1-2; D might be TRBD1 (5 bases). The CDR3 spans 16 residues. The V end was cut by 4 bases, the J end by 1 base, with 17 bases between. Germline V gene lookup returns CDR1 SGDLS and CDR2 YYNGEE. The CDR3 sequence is CASSLRGGTGNYGYTF. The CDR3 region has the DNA TGTGCCAGCAGCCTCCGTGGGGGGACGGGTAACTATGGCTACACCTTC.

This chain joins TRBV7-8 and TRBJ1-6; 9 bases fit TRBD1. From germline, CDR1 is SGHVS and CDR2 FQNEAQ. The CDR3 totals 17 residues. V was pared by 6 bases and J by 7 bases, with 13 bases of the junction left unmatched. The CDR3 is CASSPLLPGQGNSPLHF. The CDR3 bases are TGTGCCAGCAGTCCTCTCCTCCCGGGACAGGGAAATTCACCCCTCCACTTT.

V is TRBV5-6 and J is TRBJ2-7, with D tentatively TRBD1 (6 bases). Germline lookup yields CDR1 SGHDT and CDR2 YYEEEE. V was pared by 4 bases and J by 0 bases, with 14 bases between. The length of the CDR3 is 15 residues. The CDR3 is CASSPLDSFSYEQYF. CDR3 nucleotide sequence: TGTGCCAGCAGCCCCTTGGACAGTTTCTCCTACGAGCAGTACTTC.

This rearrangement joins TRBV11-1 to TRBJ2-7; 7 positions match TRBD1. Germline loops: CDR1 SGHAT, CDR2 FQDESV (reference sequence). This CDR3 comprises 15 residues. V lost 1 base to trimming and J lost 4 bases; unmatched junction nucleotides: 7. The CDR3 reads CASSLVGTATYEQYF. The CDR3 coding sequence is TGTGCCAGCAGCTTAGTCGGGACAGCTACATACGAGCAGTACTTC.

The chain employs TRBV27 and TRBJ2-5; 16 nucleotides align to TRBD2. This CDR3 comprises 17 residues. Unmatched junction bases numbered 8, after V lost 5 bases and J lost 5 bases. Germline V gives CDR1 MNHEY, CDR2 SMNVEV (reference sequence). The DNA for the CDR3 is TGTGCCAGCAGTCCTGGGACTAGCGGGGGGGCAGGGGAGACCCAGTACTTC. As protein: CASSPGTSGGAGETQYF.

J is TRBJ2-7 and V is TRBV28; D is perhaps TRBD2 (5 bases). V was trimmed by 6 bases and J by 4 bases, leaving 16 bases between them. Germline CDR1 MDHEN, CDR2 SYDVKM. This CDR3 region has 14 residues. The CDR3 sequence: CASSPGDLIYEQYF. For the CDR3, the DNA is TGTGCCAGCAGCCCCGGGGATCTGATTTACGAGCAGTACTTC.

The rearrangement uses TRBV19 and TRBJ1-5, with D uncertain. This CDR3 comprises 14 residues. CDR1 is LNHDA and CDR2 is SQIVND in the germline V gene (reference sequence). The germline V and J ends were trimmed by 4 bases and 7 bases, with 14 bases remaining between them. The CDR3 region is CASSNLTPRQPQHF. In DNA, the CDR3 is TGTGCCAGTAGTAACCTAACTCCTAGACAGCCCCAGCATTTT.

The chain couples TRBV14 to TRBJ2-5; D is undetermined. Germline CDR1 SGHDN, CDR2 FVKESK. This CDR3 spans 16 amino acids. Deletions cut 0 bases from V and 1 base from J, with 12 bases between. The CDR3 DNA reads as TGTGCCAGCAGCCAAGAGATCAGTCACGTCCAAGAGACCCAGTACTTC. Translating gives CASSQEISHVQETQYF.

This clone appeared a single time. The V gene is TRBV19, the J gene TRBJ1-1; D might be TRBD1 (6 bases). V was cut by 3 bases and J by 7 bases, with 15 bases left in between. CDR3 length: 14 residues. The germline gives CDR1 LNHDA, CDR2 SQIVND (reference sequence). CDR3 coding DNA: TGTGCCAGTAGTATGGGACAAGTAGGGCGTGAAGCTTTCTTT. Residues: CASSMGQVGREAFF.

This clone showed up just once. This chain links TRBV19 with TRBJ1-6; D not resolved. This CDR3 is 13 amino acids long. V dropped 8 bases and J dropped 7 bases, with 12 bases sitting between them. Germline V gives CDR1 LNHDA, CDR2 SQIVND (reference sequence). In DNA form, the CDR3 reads TGTGCCAGTTCAGAGGCAAGGAATTCACCCCTCCACTTT. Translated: CASSEARNSPLHF.

CDR3 in amino acids: CASSPTGDGNTIYF. The DNA for the CDR3 is TGTGCCAGCAGCCCGACAGGGGACGGAAACACCATATATTTT. This sequence joins TRBV13 and TRBJ1-3, with TRBD1 matching 8 bases. There are 14 residues in the CDR3. Per germline, CDR1 PRHDT and CDR2 FYEKMQ (reference sequence). V gave up 5 bases and J gave up 4 bases; unmatched junction bases: 4.

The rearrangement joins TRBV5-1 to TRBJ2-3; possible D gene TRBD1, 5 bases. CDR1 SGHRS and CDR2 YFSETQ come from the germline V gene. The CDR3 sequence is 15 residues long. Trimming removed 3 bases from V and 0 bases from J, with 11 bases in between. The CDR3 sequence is CASSSDSLSTDTQYF. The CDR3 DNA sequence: TGCGCCAGCAGCTCAGACAGTTTAAGCACAGATACGCAGTATTTT.

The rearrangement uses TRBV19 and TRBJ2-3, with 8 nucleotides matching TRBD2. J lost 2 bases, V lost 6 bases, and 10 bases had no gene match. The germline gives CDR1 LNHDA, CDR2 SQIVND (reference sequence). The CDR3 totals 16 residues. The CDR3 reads CASSGRAVSITDTQYF. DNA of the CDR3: TGTGCCAGTAGCGGGAGGGCCGTCTCTATCACAGATACGCAGTATTTT.

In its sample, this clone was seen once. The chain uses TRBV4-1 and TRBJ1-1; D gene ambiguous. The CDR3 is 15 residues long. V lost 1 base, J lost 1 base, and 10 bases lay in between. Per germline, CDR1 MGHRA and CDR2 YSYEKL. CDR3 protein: CASSQGGQTNTEAFF. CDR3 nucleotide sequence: TGCGCCAGCAGCCAAGGCGGGCAGACGAACACTGAAGCTTTCTTT.

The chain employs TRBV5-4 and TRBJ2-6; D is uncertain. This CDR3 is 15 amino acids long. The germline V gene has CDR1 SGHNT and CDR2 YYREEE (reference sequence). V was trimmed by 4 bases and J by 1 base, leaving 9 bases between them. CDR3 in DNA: TGTGCCAGCAGCCCCCGGTGGTCTGGGGCCAACGTCCTGACTTTC. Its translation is CASSPRWSGANVLTF.